This TCR beta chain stems from a study of blood T cell repertoires in COVID-19. As for the study in general: Collection of acute and convalescent COVID-19 samples took place in the United States, Italy and Spain. PBMCs, B-cell-depleted T cells, or T cells were the source of the cDNA or gDNA that made up the material.

TCRdb keeps only in-frame clones here, not all; method: immunoSEQ multiplex PCR. The table includes 450,000 or so clones, roughly 90% detected once. In Seattle, patients joined the study during active infection and were tracked longitudinally. V was shortened by 4 bases and J by 8 bases, with 19 bases between the two germline ends. The CDR3 contains 14 residues. Germline V gene sequence: CDR1 SGHRS, CDR2 YFSETQ. This receptor was identified in a young man with COVID-19, enrolled during active disease. The sequencing input was peripheral blood. This chain links TRBV5-1 with TRBJ2-7; D is perhaps TRBD2 (5 bases). CDR3 in amino acids: CASSPDSPFSQQYF. Here the CDR3 DNA reads TGCGCCAGCAGCCCGGACTCCCCGTTCTCCCAGCAGTACTTC. The variable domain in full, completed from reference TRBV5-1 and TRBJ2-7, reads KAGVTQTPRYLIKTRGQQVTLSCSPISGHRSVSWYQQTPGQGLQFLFEYFSETQRNKGNFPGRFSGRQFSNSRSEMNVSTLELGDSALYLCASSPDSPFSQQYFGPGTRLTVT.